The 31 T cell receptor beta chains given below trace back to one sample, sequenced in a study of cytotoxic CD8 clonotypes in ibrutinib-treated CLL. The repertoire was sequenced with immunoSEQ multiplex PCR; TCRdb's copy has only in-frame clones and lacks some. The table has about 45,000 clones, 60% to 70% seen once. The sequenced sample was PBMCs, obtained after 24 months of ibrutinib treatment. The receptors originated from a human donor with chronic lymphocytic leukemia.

The CDR3 region has the DNA TGCGCCAGCAGCTTGGGACGGAATCCTACCTATGGCTACACCTTC. Translation gives CASSLGRNPTYGYTF. This chain uses TRBV5-1 with TRBJ1-2; D gene unclear. CDR3 size: 15 residues. V gave up 0 bases and J gave up 4 bases, with 13 bases separating them. Germline V gives CDR1 SGHRS, CDR2 YFSETQ.

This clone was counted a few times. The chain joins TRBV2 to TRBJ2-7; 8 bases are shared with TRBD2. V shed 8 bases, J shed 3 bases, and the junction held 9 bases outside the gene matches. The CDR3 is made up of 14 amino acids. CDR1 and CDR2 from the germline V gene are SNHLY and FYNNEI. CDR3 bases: TGTGCCAGCCTTCAGGGACGGGAGGGCTACGAGCAGTACTTC. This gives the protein CASLQGREGYEQYF.

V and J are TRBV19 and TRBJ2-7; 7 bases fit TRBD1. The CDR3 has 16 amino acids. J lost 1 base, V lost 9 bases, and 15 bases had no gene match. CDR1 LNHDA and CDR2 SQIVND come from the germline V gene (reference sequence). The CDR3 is CARQMDTGVKSYEQYF. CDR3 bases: TGTGCCAGACAAATGGATACAGGGGTAAAGTCCTACGAGCAGTACTTC.

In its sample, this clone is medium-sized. Written as DNA, the CDR3 is TGTGCCAGCAGAGGACAGGGGGCTGGTGGCTACACCTTC. Protein sequence: CASRGQGAGGYTF. The chain is built from TRBV25-1 and TRBJ1-2; 11 bases fit TRBD1. CDR1 MGHDK and CDR2 SYGVNS come from the germline V gene. The CDR3 is 13 amino acids. Unmatched junction bases numbered 4, after V lost 6 bases and J lost 7 bases.

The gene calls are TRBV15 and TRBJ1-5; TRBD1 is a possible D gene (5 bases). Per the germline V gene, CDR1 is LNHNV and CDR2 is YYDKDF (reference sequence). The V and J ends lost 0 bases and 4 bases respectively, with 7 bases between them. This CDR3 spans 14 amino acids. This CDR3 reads CATSREGGNQPQHF. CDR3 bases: TGTGCCACCAGCAGAGAGGGGGGGAATCAGCCCCAGCATTTT.

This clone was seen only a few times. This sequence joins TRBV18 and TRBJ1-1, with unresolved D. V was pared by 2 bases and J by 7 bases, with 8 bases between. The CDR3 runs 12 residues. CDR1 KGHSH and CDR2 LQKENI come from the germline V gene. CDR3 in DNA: TGTGCCAGCTCACCAGGAGGCAGTGAAGCTTTCTTT. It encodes CASSPGGSEAFF.

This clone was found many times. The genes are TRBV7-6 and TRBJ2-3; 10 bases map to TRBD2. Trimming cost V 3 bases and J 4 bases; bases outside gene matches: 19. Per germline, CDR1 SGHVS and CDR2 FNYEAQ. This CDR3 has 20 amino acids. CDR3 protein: CASSFPQRVAGGTSADTQYF. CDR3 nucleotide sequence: TGTGCCAGCAGCTTCCCCCAACGCGTAGCGGGGGGAACAAGCGCAGATACGCAGTATTTT.

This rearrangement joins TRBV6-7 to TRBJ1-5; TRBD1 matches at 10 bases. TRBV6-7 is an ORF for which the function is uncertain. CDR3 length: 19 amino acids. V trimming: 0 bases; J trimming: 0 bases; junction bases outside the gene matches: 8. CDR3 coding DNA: TGTGCCAGCAGTTACTCCGGGACAGGGGCCGTAACTAGCAATCAGCCCCAGCATTTT. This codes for CASSYSGTGAVTSNQPQHF.

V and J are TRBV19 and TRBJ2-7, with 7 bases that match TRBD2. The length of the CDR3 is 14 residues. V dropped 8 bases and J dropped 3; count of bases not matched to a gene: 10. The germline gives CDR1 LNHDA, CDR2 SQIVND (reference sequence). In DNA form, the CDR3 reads TGTGCCAGTGCCAGAGGCGGGACTAACTACGAGCAGTACTTC. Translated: CASARGGTNYEQYF.

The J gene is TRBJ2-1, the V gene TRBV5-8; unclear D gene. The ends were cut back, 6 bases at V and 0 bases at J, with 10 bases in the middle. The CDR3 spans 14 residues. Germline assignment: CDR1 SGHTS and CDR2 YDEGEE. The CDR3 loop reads CASKGRYSYNEQFF. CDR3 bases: TGTGCCAGCAAAGGACGGTACTCCTACAATGAGCAGTTCTTC.

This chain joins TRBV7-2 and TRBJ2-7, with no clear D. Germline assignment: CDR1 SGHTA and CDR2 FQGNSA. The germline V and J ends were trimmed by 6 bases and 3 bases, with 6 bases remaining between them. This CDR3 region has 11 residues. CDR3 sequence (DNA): TGTGCCAGCAGGTCGGGCTACGAGCAGTACTTC. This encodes CASRSGYEQYF. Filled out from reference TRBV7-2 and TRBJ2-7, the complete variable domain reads GAGVSQSPSNKVTEKGKDVELRCDPISGHTALYWYRQSLGQGLEFLIYFQGNSAPDKSGLPSDRFSAERTGGSVSTLTIQRTQQEDSAVYLCASRSGYEQYFGPGTRLTVT.

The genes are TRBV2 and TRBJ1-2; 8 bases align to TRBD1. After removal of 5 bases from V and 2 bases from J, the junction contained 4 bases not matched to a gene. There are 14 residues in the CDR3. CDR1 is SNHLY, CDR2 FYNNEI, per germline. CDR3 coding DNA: TGTGCCAGCAGTAACAGGGGGTTGAACTATGGCTACACCTTC. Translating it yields CASSNRGLNYGYTF. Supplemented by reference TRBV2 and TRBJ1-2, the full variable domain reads EPEVTQTPSHQVTQMGQEVILRCVPISNHLYFYWYRQILGQKVEFLVSFYNNEISEKSEIFDDQFSVERPDGSNFTLKIRSTKLEDSAMYFCASSNRGLNYGYTFGSGTRLTVV.

CDR3 sequence: CASIPGGGEPGTQYF. In DNA, the CDR3 is TGCGCCAGCATCCCCGGCGGGGGGGAACCAGGGACCCAGTACTTC. This chain uses TRBV5-1 with TRBJ2-5; TRBD2 aligns across 9 bases. V lost 6 bases, J lost 7 bases, and 13 bases stayed unmatched. Germline CDR1 and CDR2: SGHRS and YFSETQ. There are 15 residues in the CDR3.

The DNA of the CDR3 is TGTGCCAGCAGCCTGGCGGGACCCCCCAAAGTTTTCTTT. It encodes CASSLAGPPKVFF. This chain uses TRBV11-1 with TRBJ1-1; weak D call: TRBD1 (5 bases). CDR1 and CDR2 from the germline V gene are SGHAT and FQDESV (reference sequence). V lost 5 bases and J lost 13, with 20 bases in between. The CDR3 totals 13 residues.

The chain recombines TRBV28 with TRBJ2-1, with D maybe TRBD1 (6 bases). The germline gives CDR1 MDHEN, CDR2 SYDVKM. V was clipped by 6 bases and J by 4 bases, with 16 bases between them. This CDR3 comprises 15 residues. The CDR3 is CASSTRQASYNEQFF. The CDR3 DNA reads TGTGCCAGCAGCACAAGACAGGCCAGTTACAATGAGCAGTTCTTC.

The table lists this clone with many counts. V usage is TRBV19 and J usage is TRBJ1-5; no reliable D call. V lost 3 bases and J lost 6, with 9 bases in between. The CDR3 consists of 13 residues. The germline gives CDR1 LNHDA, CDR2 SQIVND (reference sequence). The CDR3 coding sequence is TGTGCCAGTAGTATCCAGAACAGTCAGCCCCAGCATTTT. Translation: CASSIQNSQPQHF. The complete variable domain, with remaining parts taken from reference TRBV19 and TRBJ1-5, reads DGGITQSPKYLFRKEGQNVTLSCEQNLNHDAMYWYRQDPGQGLRLIYYSQIVNDFQKGDIAEGYSVSREKKESFPLTVTSAQKNPTAFYLCASSIQNSQPQHFGDGTRLSIL.

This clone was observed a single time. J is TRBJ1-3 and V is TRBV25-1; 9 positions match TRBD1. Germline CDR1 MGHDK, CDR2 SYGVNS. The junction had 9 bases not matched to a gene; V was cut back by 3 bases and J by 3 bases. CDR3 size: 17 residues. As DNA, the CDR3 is TGTGCCAGCAGTGATCCTGTACAGGGGGCGCGTGGAAACACCATATATTTT. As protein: CASSDPVQGARGNTIYF. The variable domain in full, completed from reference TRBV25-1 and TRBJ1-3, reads EADIYQTPRYLVIGTGKKITLECSQTMGHDKMYWYQQDPGMELHLIHYSYGVNSTEKGDLSSESTVSRIRTEHFPLTLESARPSHTSQYLCASSDPVQGARGNTIYFGEGSWLTVV.

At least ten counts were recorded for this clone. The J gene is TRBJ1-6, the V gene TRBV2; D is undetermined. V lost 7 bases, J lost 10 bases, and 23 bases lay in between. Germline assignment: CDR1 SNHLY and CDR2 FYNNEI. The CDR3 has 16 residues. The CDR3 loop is CASTPPYGEGNSPLHF. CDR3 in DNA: TGTGCCAGCACCCCCCCCTACGGAGAGGGTAACTCACCCCTCCACTTT.

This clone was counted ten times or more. CDR3: CASSVAVVPGNTIYF. CDR3 bases: TGTGCCAGCAGCGTAGCTGTGGTCCCTGGAAACACCATATATTTT. This chain uses TRBV9 with TRBJ1-3; the D is unclear. V dropped 0 bases and J dropped 2 bases, with 9 bases sitting between them. Germline loops: CDR1 SGDLS, CDR2 YYNGEE. The CDR3 loop spans 15 amino acids.

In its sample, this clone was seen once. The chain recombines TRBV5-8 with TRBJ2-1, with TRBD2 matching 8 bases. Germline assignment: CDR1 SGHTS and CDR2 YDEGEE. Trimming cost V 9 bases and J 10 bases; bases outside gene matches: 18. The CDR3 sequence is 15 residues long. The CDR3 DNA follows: TGTGCCACTAAGCTCAGGCGGGAGGACGGGCCCGAGCAGTTCTTC. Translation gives CATKLRREDGPEQFF.

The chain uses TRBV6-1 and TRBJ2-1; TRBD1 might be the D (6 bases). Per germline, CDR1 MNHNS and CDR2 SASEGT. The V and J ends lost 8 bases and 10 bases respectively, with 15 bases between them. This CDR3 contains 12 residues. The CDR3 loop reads CASSQGPGEQFF. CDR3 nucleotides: TGTGCCAGCTCCCAGGGGCCGGGGGAGCAGTTCTTC.

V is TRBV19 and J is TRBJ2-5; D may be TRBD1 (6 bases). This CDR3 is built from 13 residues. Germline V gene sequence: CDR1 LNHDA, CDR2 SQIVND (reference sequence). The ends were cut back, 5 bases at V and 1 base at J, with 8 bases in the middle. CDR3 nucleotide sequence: TGTGCCAGTAGTGTCAGGGGCCAAGAGACCCAGTACTTC. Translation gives CASSVRGQETQYF.

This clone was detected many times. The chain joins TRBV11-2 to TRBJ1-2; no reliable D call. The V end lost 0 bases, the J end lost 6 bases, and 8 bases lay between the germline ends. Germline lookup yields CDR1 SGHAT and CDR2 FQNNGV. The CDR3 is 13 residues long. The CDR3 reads CASSLDSRDGYTF. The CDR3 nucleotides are TGTGCCAGCAGCTTAGACTCTAGAGATGGCTACACCTTC.

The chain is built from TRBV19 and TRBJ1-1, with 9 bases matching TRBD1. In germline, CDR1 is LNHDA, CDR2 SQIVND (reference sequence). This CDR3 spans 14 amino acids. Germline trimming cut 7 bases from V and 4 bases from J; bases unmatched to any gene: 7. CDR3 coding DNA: TGTGCCAGTAACCCTGACAGGGGGATCACTGAAGCTTTCTTT. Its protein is CASNPDRGITEAFF.

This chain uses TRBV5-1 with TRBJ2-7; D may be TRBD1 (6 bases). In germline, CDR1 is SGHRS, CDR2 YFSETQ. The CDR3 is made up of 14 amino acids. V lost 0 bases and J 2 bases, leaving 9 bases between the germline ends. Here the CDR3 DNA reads TGCGCCAGCAGCTTGGCCGGGACAACCTACGAGCAGTACTTC. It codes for CASSLAGTTYEQYF.

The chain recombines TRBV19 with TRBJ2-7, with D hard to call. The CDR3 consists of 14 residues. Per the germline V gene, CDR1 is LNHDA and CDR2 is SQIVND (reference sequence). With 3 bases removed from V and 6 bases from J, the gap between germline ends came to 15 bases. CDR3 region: CASSILLAKAEQYF. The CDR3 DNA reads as TGTGCCAGTAGTATCCTACTGGCGAAAGCCGAGCAGTACTTC.

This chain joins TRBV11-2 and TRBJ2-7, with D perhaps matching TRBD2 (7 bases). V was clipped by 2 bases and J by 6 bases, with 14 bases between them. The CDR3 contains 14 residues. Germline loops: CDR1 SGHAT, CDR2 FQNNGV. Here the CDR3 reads CASSLWEGVSEQYF. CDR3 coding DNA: TGTGCCAGCAGCTTATGGGAGGGGGTAAGCGAGCAGTACTTC.

CDR3 residues: CASSDPRGPLTDTQYF. In DNA, the CDR3 is TGTGCCAGCAGTGACCCCAGGGGGCCTCTCACAGATACGCAGTATTTT. The rearrangement uses TRBV2 and TRBJ2-3; 8 bases align to TRBD1. V lost 3 bases, J lost 2 bases, and 7 bases stayed unmatched. There are 16 residues in the CDR3. Germline CDR1 and CDR2: SNHLY and FYNNEI.

The CDR3 here is CAWIPGGNEKLFF. For the CDR3, the DNA is TGTGCCTGGATTCCAGGGGGCAATGAAAAACTGTTTTTT. This chain uses TRBV30 with TRBJ1-4; TRBD1 aligns across 8 bases. With 4 bases clipped from V and 5 bases from J, the junction kept 3 bases outside the gene matches. Per the germline V gene, CDR1 is GTSNPN and CDR2 is SVGIG (reference sequence). The CDR3 is 13 amino acids. Based on the CDR3 plus reference TRBV30 and TRBJ1-4, the full variable domain is SQTIHQWPATLVQPVGSPLSLECTVEGTSNPNLYWYRQAAGRGLQLLFYSVGIGQISSEVPQNLSASRPQDRQFILSSKKLLLSDSGFYLCAWIPGGNEKLFFGSGTQLSVL.

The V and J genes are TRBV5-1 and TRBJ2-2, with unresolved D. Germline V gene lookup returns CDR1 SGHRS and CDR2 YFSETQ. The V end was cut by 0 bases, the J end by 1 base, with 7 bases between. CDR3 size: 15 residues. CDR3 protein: CASSLEIQNTGELFF. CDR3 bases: TGCGCCAGCAGCTTGGAGATTCAGAACACCGGGGAGCTGTTTTTT.

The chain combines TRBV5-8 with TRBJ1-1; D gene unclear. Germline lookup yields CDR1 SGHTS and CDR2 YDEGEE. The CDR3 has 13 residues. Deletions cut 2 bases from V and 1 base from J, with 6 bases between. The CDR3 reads CASSLRRNTEAFF. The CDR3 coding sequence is TGTGCCAGCAGCTTAAGAAGGAACACTGAAGCTTTCTTT.